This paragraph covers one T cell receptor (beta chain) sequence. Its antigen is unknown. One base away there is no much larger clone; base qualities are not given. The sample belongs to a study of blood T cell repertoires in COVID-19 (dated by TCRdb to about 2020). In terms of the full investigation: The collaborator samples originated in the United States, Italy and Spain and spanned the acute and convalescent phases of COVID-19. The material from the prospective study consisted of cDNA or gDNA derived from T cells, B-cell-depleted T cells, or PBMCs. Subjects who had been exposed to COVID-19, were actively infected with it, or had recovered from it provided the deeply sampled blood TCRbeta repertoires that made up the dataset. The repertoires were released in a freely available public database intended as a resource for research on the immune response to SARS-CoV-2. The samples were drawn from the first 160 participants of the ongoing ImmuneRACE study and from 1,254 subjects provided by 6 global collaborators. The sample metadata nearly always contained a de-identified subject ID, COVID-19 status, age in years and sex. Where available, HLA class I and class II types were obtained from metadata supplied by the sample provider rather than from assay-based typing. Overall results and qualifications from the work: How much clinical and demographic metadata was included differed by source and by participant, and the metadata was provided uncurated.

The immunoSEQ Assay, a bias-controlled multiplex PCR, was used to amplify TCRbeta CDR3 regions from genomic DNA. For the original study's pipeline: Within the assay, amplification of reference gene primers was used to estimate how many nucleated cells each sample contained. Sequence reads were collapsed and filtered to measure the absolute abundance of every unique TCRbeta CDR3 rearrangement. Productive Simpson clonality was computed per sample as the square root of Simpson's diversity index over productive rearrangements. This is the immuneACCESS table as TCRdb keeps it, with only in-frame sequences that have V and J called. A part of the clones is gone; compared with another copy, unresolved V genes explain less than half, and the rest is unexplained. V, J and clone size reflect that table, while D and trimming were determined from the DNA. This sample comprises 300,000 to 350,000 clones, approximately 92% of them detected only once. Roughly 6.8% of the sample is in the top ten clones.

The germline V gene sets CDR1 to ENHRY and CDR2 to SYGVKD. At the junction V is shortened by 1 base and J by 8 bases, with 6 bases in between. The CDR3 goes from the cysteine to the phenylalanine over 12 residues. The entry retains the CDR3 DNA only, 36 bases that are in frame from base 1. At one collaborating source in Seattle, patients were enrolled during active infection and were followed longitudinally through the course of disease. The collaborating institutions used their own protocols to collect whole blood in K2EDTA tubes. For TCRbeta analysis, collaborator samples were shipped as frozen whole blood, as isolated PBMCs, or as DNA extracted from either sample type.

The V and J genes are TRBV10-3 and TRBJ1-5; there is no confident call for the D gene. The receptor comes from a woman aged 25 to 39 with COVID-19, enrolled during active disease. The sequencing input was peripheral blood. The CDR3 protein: CAISEFGEPQHF. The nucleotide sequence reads TGTGCCATCAGTGAGTTCGGGGAGCCCCAGCATTTT.